The 14 T cell receptor beta chains given below trace back to one sample, sequenced in a study of breast tumors, draining lymph nodes, adjacent tissues (dated by TCRdb to about 2016). Library preparation was by multiplex PCR. The sequencer listed for this sample is Illumina HiSeq 2000. TCRdb applied fastp at Q25 and MiXCR to the public reads, then kept only in-frame beta chains. Under each unique CDR3 protein, matching rows form one entry showing the most common genes and DNA. The sample profile shows about 200,000 distinct CDR3 sequences; less than 35% of them were found once. Clones ranked in the top ten supply about 3.3% of the sample. Lymph node samples were obtained from the axillary draining lymph nodes of breast cancer patients. Sequencing used axillary lymph node tissue. The receptors here all came from a female donor with breast cancer. Some clones in this sample may be carry-over from other donors' samples.

This clonotype appeared a few times. The J gene is TRBJ2-5, the V gene TRBV4-2; either TRBD1 or TRBD2 may supply D (5 bases each). V was pared by 0 bases and J by 5 bases, with 10 bases between. The CDR3 totals 14 residues. The germline gives CDR1 LGHNA, CDR2 YNFKEQ. CDR3 loop: CASSQDGGGETQYF. The CDR3 bases are TGTGCCAGCAGCCAAGATGGGGGTGGGGAGACCCAGTACTTC.

The J gene is TRBJ2-7, the V gene TRBV7-8; 11 bases agree with TRBD2. The CDR3 sequence is 16 residues long. The germline gives CDR1 SGHVS, CDR2 FQNEAQ. The V segment lost 5 bases and the J segment 0 bases; nucleotides outside the gene matches: 6. The CDR3 DNA follows: TGTGCCAGCAGCCCCCCGACTAGCGGGATCTCCTACGAGCAGTACTTC. Its protein product is CASSPPTSGISYEQYF. Supplemented by reference TRBV7-8 and TRBJ2-7, the full variable domain reads GAGVSQSPRYKVAKRGQDVALRCDPISGHVSLFWYQQALGQGPEFLTYFQNEAQLDKSGLPSDRFFAERPEGSVSTLKIQRTQQEDSAVYLCASSPPTSGISYEQYFGPGTRLTVT.

This clonotype was detected ten times or more. This chain links TRBV10-3 with TRBJ2-2; no definite D call. Germline V gene sequence: CDR1 ENHRY, CDR2 SYGVKD. V was clipped by 0 bases and J by 2 bases, with 4 bases between them. There are 14 residues in the CDR3. Here the CDR3 DNA reads TGTGCCATCAGTGAGTCCCATAACACCGGGGAGCTGTTTTTT. Its translation is CAISESHNTGELFF.

A few counts support this clonotype. V usage is TRBV25-1 and J usage is TRBJ1-2; possible D gene TRBD1, 5 bases. The length of the CDR3 is 15 residues. V lost 4 bases, J lost 0 bases, and 12 bases lay in between. Germline CDR1 reads MGHDK; CDR2 reads SYGVNS. The CDR3 region is CASSASLGANYGYTF. CDR3 nucleotides: TGTGCCAGCAGTGCTAGCCTGGGGGCTAACTATGGCTACACCTTC.

The genes are TRBV7-3 and TRBJ2-3; D is unclear. Germline CDR1 reads SGHTA; CDR2 reads FQGTGA. V lost 5 bases and J 5 bases, leaving 20 bases between the germline ends. This CDR3 has 16 amino acids. The CDR3: CASSHSVGFGEDTQYF. The CDR3 DNA reads as TGTGCCAGCAGCCACTCAGTGGGCTTTGGCGAAGATACGCAGTATTTT. The full variable domain, completed using reference TRBV7-3 and TRBJ2-3, is GAGVSQTPSNKVTEKGKYVELRCDPISGHTALYWYRQSLGQGPEFLIYFQGTGAADDSGLPNDRFFAVRPEGSVSTLKIQRTERGDSAVYLCASSHSVGFGEDTQYFGPGTRLTVL.

This clonotype was seen just once. The chain links TRBV14 to TRBJ2-7; D is perhaps TRBD2 (6 bases). The closer fit of TRBJ2-5 to the DNA end suggests the J call may be wrong. Germline CDR1 and CDR2: SGHDN and FVKESK. The CDR3 runs to 15 residues. Here the CDR3 reads CASSQDRGLEETQYF. The CDR3, as DNA: TGTGCCAGCAGCCAAGATAGGGGACTGGAAGAGACCCAGTACTTC.

DNA of the CDR3: TGTGCCAGCAGTCAATTGGGTCCAGCTCGTAGCGACTATGGCTACACCTTC. Translated: CASSQLGPARSDYGYTF. The chain couples TRBV6-5 to TRBJ1-2; D is uncertain. V was cut by 5 bases and J by 3 bases, with 22 bases left in between. CDR1 and CDR2 from the germline V gene are MNHEY and SVGAGI. The CDR3 is made up of 17 amino acids.

The chain employs TRBV20-1 and TRBJ2-3; no clear D. The CDR3 runs to 14 residues. V lost 6 bases to trimming and J lost 5 bases, with 18 bases between them. Germline loops: CDR1 DFQATT, CDR2 SNEGSKA (reference sequence). CDR3 DNA sequence: TGCAGTGCCAGCAACCCCGCTCGCGGAGATACGCAGTATTTT. As protein: CSASNPARGDTQYF.

This clonotype was seen a single time. V is TRBV9 and J is TRBJ1-1; the D gene is possibly TRBD1 (5 bases). Per the germline V gene, CDR1 is SGDLS and CDR2 is YYNGEE. The CDR3 contains 14 residues. V lost 0 bases and J 5 bases, leaving 11 bases between the germline ends. CDR3 residues: CASSVAGAATEAFF. The CDR3 nucleotides read TGTGCCAGCAGCGTAGCTGGGGCGGCTACTGAAGCTTTCTTT.

A note on this clonotype: A clone one base away is much larger, so this may be a read error. The chain links TRBV6-4 to TRBJ2-5; D unclear. Germline loops: CDR1 MRHNA, CDR2 SNTAGT. Trimming left V 3 bases short and J 7 bases short, with 12 bases between. This CDR3 has 13 amino acids. The CDR3 loop reads CASSETGQRTQYF. The CDR3 DNA sequence: TGTGCCAGCAGTGAAACCGGCCAGAGGACCCAGTACTTC.

This clonotype has at least ten counts. The rearrangement uses TRBV5-1 and TRBJ2-1; 9 bases agree with TRBD2. V was clipped by 3 bases and J by 4 bases; unmatched bases: 5. From germline, CDR1 is SGHRS and CDR2 YFSETQ. The CDR3 has 15 amino acids. The CDR3 DNA reads as TGCGCCAGCAGCTCGGGCGGGGGGGCTTACAATGAGCAGTTCTTC. Its protein is CASSSGGGAYNEQFF.

This clonotype was observed many times. The junction and the germline gene differ at one end; a read error may be behind it. V usage is TRBV7-8 and J usage is TRBJ2-7, with 12 bases lining up with TRBD1. The CDR3 has 16 residues. Germline assignment: CDR1 SGHVS and CDR2 FQNEAQ. CDR3 coding DNA: TGTGCCAGCAGCTTAACTATGGGACAGGGGGCCTACGGGCAGTACTTC. It codes for CASSLTMGQGAYGQYF.

This clonotype was counted ten times or more. The chain recombines TRBV11-2 with TRBJ2-2; TRBD2 aligns across 13 bases. V was pared by 6 bases and J by 10 bases, with 5 bases of the junction left unmatched. Germline V CDR1 and CDR2: SGHAT, FQNNGV. This CDR3 contains 14 residues. CDR3 coding DNA: TGTGCCAGCAGACTAGCGGGAGGGCCGGAGGAGCTGTTTTTT. Translating gives CASRLAGGPEELFF.

Comment on this clonotype: The junction differs from germline at one of its ends, possibly a read error. The gene calls are TRBV7-9 and TRBJ2-4; 8 positions agree with TRBD2. This CDR3 has 15 amino acids. Germline V lookup: CDR1 SEHNR, CDR2 FQNEAQ (reference sequence). The CDR3 spells CASSLAGRGSNIQHF. The CDR3 DNA follows: TGTGCCAGCAGCCTAGCCGGGAGGGGGAGCAACATTCAGCACTTC.